The T cell receptor (beta chain) under discussion was sequenced for a study of molecular identifiers for immune sequencing clone quantification. Notes on the study in general: One cell's worth of spiked Jurkat TCR RNA was reportedly detectable among some 1 million naive cells. Over 98% of CMV-specific effector molecules, but under 1% of naive ones, were in clones above 20 copies.

In the case of this clonotype: Its antigen remains unidentified.

For naive CD8 T cells, sorting used the CD8+CD4-CCR7+CD45RA+ phenotype. TCRdb re-derived calls from the PCR reads in MiXCR, one entry per CDR3 protein. This sample carries about 60,000 distinct CDR3 sequences, around 17% of them seen once, and the ten largest clones take 1.3% to 1.5%. The V and J ends lost 1 base and 0 bases, in that order; junction bases with no gene match: 3. CDR3 length: 17 residues. In germline, CDR1 is LNHNV, CDR2 YYDKDF (reference sequence). The chain recombines TRBV15 with TRBJ1-1; 12 positions match TRBD1. Sample: naive CD8+ T cells from blood, with Jurkat cell RNA spiked in. This sample's subset: FACS-sorted CD8+CD4-CCR7+CD45RA+ naive T cells. This clonotype originated in a human donor in good health. Some libraries in this study had Jurkat cell RNA spiked in. DNA for the CDR3: TGTGCCACCAGCAGAGTGGGACAGGGGGCGTTGAACACTGAAGCTTTCTTT. Translated, it gives CATSRVGQGALNTEAFF.